What follows are 15 T cell receptor beta chains derived from one specimen sequenced in a study of T cell responses to AZD1222 COVID-19 vaccine. TCRdb keeps only in-frame clones here, not all; method: immunoSEQ multiplex PCR. This sample has 150,000 to 200,000 clones, with 85% to 95% found just once. The sequencing used peripheral blood, collected 28 days after the second dose of the MenACWY control vaccine. The receptors derive from an adult who received the MenACWY meningococcal vaccine as a control.

The chain uses TRBV11-2 and TRBJ2-1, with D possibly TRBD2 on 6 matching bases. CDR3 length: 15 residues. V shed 5 bases and J shed 4 bases, with 15 bases lying between them. Germline-derived CDR1 and CDR2 are SGHAT and FQNNGV. CDR3 sequence (DNA): TGTGCCAGCAGCCCCGGAACTAGCAGATACAATGAGCAGTTCTTC. Protein sequence: CASSPGTSRYNEQFF.

The V call is TRBV18, the J call TRBJ2-1; 13 bases are shared with TRBD2. Germline assignment: CDR1 KGHSH and CDR2 LQKENI. CDR3 length: 15 residues. V trimming: 3 bases; J trimming: 7 bases; junction bases outside the gene matches: 3. The CDR3 DNA reads TGTGCCAGCTCACCGACTAGCGGGAGGAAGAATGAGCAGTTCTTC. Amino acids: CASSPTSGRKNEQFF.

This clone was seen only once. J is TRBJ2-3 and V is TRBV7-3; no clear D gene. Germline CDR1 and CDR2: SGHTA and FQGTGA. The CDR3 has 13 amino acids. Trimming cost V 5 bases and J 0 bases, with 6 bases left between them. The CDR3, as DNA: TGTGCCAGCAGCCCCGGGAGCACAGATACGCAGTATTTT. This sequence encodes CASSPGSTDTQYF.

The chain employs TRBV9 and TRBJ2-3; D remains unclear. CDR1 and CDR2 (germline): SGDLS, YYNGEE. This CDR3 has 15 amino acids. The V and J ends lost 4 bases and 4 bases respectively, with 16 bases between them. CDR3 nucleotide sequence: TGTGCCAGCAGCCCCTCCGCCCGAGGCTCAGATACGCAGTATTTT. Protein product: CASSPSARGSDTQYF.

The CDR3 DNA follows: TGCAGTGCTAGTTCCCGCGCTCCGGGACAGGGGCGCAGTGGCTACACCTTC. Translating gives CSASSRAPGQGRSGYTF. V is TRBV20-1 and J is TRBJ1-2, with 10 bases that match TRBD1. The CDR3 contains 17 residues. V lost 3 bases and J lost 7; bases outside the gene matches: 17. Germline V gene sequence: CDR1 DFQATT, CDR2 SNEGSKA (reference sequence).

The chain carries TRBV5-1 and TRBJ2-3; D not resolved. Trimming removed 3 bases at V and 1 base at J, with 6 bases between. This CDR3 comprises 13 residues. The germline V gene has CDR1 SGHRS and CDR2 YFSETQ. CDR3 nucleotide sequence: TGCGCCAGCAGCTCCTCTCGCACAGATACGCAGTATTTT. It translates to CASSSSRTDTQYF. The full variable domain, in which reference TRBV5-1 and TRBJ2-3 provide the parts outside the CDR3, is KAGVTQTPRYLIKTRGQQVTLSCSPISGHRSVSWYQQTPGQGLQFLFEYFSETQRNKGNFPGRFSGRQFSNSRSEMNVSTLELGDSALYLCASSSSRTDTQYFGPGTRLTVL.

The chain links TRBV5-1 to TRBJ2-1; D is uncertain. Trimming left V 2 bases short and J 2 bases short, with 20 bases between. The CDR3 runs to 18 residues. CDR1 is SGHRS, CDR2 YFSETQ, per germline. This CDR3 is CASSFPQGYPTTYNEQFF. In DNA, the CDR3 is TGCGCCAGCAGCTTCCCTCAAGGATACCCAACCACCTACAATGAGCAGTTCTTC. Variable domain in full (rest from reference TRBV5-1 and TRBJ2-1): KAGVTQTPRYLIKTRGQQVTLSCSPISGHRSVSWYQQTPGQGLQFLFEYFSETQRNKGNFPGRFSGRQFSNSRSEMNVSTLELGDSALYLCASSFPQGYPTTYNEQFFGPGTRLTVL.

In its sample, this clone was seen once. This chain joins TRBV25-1 and TRBJ1-2; 10 bases match TRBD1. V trimming: 3 bases; J trimming: 0 bases; junction bases outside the gene matches: 10. Per germline, CDR1 MGHDK and CDR2 SYGVNS. The CDR3 is made up of 18 amino acids. CDR3 loop: CASSDHRGQGLANYGYTF. The CDR3 coding sequence is TGTGCCAGCAGTGATCACAGGGGACAGGGGCTAGCTAACTATGGCTACACCTTC.

This chain links TRBV18 with TRBJ2-7, with D possibly matching TRBD2 (5 bases). Germline-derived CDR1 and CDR2 are KGHSH and LQKENI. This CDR3 contains 14 residues. The V gene lost 5 bases and the J gene lost 3 bases, with 14 bases spanning the gap. The CDR3 nucleotides read TGTGCCAGCTCATCAAACGTGACTATCTACGAGCAGTACTTC. It encodes CASSSNVTIYEQYF.

The rearrangement links TRBV6-1 to TRBJ1-2, with no clear D. Germline V gene data show CDR1 as MNHNS and CDR2 as SASEGT. V lost 3 bases and J 6 bases, leaving 14 bases between the germline ends. CDR3 length equals 14 residues. CDR3 loop: CASSDEALTHGYTF. The DNA of the CDR3 is TGTGCCAGCAGTGACGAGGCTCTTACCCATGGCTACACCTTC.

CDR3 loop: CASSPTPDLQGNYEKLFF. The CDR3 DNA is TGTGCCAGCAGCCCAACCCCCGATTTACAGGGGAATTATGAAAAACTGTTTTTT. The genes are TRBV7-9 and TRBJ1-4; 7 nucleotides agree with TRBD1. The V segment lost 5 bases and the J segment 6 bases; nucleotides outside the gene matches: 18. CDR1 is SEHNR and CDR2 is FQNEAQ in the germline V gene (reference sequence). The CDR3 covers 18 residues.

This rearrangement joins TRBV19 to TRBJ1-5, with D perhaps TRBD1 (5 bases). The germline CDR1 and CDR2 sequences are LNHDA and SQIVND (reference sequence). This CDR3 region has 16 residues. The V gene lost 7 bases and the J gene lost 0 bases, with 16 bases spanning the gap. CDR3 sequence: CASTGRRDHSNQPQHF. The CDR3, as DNA: TGTGCCAGTACCGGGAGAAGGGACCATAGCAATCAGCCCCAGCATTTT.

This chain connects TRBV2 to TRBJ2-1, with D tentatively TRBD1 (5 bases). The CDR3 extends over 17 amino acids. Trimming pared 1 base from V and 4 bases from J, leaving 17 bases between. Germline V gene sequence: CDR1 SNHLY, CDR2 FYNNEI. CDR3 nucleotide sequence: TGTGCCAGCAGTGAAGAGGGGCTTTGGACGATATACAATGAGCAGTTCTTC. Protein sequence: CASSEEGLWTIYNEQFF.

This clone was seen once. The J gene is TRBJ1-1, the V gene TRBV2; the match to TRBD1 covers 7 bases. This CDR3 is 17 amino acids long. The germline V gene encodes CDR1 SNHLY and CDR2 FYNNEI. J was trimmed by 4 bases and V by 0 bases; bases with no gene match: 11. The CDR3 loop reads CASSEALQGGMGTEAFF. The CDR3 bases are TGTGCCAGCAGTGAAGCGCTTCAGGGGGGGATGGGCACTGAAGCTTTCTTT.

CDR3: CASSGRLWPQHF. The CDR3, as DNA: TGTGCCAGCAGTGGCCGTCTCTGGCCCCAGCATTTT. V and J are TRBV28 and TRBJ1-5, with D unclear. V was trimmed by 5 bases and J by 9 bases, leaving 11 bases between them. The CDR3 extends over 12 amino acids. Germline V gene data show CDR1 as MDHEN and CDR2 as SYDVKM.